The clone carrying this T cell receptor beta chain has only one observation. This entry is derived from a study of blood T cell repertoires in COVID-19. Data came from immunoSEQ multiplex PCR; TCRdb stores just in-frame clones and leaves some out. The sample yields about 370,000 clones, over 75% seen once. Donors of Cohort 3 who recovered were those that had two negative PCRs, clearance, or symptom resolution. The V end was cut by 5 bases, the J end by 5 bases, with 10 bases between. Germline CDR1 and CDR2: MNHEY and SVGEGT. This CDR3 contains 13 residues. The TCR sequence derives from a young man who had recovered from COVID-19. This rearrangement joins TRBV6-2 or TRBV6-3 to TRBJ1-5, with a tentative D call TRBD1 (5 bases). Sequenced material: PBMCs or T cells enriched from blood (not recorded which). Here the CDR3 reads CASSLPRDQPQHF. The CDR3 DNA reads TGTGCCAGCAGTCTCCCCAGGGATCAGCCCCAGCATTTT.